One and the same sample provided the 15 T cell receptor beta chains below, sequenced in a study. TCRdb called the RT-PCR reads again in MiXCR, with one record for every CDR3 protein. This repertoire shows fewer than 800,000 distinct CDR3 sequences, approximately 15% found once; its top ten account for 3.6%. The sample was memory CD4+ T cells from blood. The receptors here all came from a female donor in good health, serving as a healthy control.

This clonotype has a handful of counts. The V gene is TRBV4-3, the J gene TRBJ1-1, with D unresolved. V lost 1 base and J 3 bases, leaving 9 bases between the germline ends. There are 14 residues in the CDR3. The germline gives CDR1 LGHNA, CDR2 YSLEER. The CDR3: CASSQGRHHTEAFF. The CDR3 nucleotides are TGCGCCAGCAGCCAAGGCAGACATCACACTGAAGCTTTCTTT.

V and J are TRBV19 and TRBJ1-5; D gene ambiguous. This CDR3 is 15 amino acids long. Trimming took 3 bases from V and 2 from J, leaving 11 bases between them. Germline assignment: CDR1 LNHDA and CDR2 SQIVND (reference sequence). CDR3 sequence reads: CASSIHEQGNQPQHF. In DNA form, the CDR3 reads TGTGCCAGTAGTATCCATGAGCAAGGCAATCAGCCCCAGCATTTT.

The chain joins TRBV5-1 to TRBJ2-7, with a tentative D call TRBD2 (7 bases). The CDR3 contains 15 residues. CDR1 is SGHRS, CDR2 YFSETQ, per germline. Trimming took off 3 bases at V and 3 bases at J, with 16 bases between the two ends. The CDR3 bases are TGCGCCAGCAGCTCGGGGGGCCTAGCGGTCTACGAGCAGTACTTC. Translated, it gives CASSSGGLAVYEQYF.

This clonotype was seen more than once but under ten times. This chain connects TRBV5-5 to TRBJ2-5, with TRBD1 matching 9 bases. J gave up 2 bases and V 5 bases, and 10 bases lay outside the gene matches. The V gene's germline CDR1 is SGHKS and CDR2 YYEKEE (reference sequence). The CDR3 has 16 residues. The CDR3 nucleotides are TGTGCCAGCAGTCTGGGGGGACAGGGACCACAAGAGACCCAGTACTTC. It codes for CASSLGGQGPQETQYF.

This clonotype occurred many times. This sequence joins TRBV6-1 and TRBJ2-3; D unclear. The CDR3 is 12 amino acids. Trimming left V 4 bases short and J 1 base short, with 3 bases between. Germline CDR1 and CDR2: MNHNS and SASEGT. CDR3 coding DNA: TGTGCCAGCAGTGTCCGCACAGATACGCAGTATTTT. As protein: CASSVRTDTQYF.

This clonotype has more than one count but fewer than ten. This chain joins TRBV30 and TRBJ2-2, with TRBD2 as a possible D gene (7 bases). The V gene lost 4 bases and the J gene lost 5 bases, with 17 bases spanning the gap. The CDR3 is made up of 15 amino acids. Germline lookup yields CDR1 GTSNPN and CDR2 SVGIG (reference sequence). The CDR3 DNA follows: TGTGCCTGGAAGGAGGGGGGGCTCCGAACCGGGGAGCTGTTTTTT. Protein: CAWKEGGLRTGELFF.

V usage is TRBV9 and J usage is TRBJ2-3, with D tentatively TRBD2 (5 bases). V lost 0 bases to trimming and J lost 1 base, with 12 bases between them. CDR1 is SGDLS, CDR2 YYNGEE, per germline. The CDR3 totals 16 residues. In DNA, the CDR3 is TGTGCCAGCAGCGTAGCTACCAGAGCGGGCACAGATACGCAGTATTTT. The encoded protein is CASSVATRAGTDTQYF. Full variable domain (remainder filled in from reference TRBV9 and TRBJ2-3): DSGVTQTPKHLITATGQRVTLRCSPRSGDLSVYWYQQSLDQGLQFLIQYYNGEERAKGNILERFSAQQFPDLHSELNLSSLELGDSALYFCASSVATRAGTDTQYFGPGTRLTVL.

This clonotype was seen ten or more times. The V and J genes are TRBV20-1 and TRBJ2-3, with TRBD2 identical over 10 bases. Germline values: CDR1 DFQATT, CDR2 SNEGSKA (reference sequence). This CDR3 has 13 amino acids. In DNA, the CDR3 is TGCAGGGCGAGCGGGGGGGCCCGGGATACGCAGTATTTT. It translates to CRASGGARDTQYF.

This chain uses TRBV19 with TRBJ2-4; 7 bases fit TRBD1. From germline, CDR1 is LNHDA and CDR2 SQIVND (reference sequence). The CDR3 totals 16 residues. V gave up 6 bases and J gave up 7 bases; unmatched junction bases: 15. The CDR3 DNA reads TGTGCCAGTAGCCTCCGGGACAGTATGAGTCGGAACATTCAGTACTTC. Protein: CASSLRDSMSRNIQYF.

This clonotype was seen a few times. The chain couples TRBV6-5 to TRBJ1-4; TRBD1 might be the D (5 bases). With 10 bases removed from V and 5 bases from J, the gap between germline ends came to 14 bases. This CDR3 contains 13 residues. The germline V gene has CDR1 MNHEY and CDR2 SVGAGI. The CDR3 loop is CATSRALNEKLFF. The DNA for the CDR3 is TGTGCCACCTCCAGGGCTTTGAATGAAAAACTGTTTTTT.

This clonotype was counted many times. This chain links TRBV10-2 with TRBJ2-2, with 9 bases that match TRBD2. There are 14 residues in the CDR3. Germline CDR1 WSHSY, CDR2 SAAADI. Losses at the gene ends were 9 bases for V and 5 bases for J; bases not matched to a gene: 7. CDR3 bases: TGCGCCAGTGGAGGAGCGGGAGGTACCGGGGAGCTGTTTTTT. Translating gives CASGGAGGTGELFF.

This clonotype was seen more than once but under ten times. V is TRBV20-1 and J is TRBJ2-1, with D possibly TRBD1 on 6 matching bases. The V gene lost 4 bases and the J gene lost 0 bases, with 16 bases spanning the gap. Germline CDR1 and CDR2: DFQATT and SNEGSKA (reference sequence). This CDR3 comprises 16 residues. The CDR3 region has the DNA TGCAGTGCTACCCCCCGGACAGCCAGCTCCTACAATGAGCAGTTCTTC. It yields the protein CSATPRTASSYNEQFF.

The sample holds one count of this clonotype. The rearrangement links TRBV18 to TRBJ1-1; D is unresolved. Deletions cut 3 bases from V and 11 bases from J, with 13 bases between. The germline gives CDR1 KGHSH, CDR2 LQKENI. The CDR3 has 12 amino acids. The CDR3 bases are TGTGCCAGCTCACCGGGGAGGATGTGGGCTTTCTTT. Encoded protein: CASSPGRMWAFF. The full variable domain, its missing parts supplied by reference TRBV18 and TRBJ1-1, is NAGVMQNPRHLVRRRGQEARLRCSPMKGHSHVYWYRQLPEEGLKFMVYLQKENIIDESGMPKERFSAEFPKEGPSILRIQQVVRGDSAAYFCASSPGRMWAFFGQGTRLTVV.

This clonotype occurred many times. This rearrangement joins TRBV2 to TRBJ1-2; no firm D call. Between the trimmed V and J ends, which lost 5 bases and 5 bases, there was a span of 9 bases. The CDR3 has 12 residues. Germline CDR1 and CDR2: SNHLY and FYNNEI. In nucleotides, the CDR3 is TGTGCCAGCAGTCGGCAGCCTTATGGCTACACCTTC. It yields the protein CASSRQPYGYTF.

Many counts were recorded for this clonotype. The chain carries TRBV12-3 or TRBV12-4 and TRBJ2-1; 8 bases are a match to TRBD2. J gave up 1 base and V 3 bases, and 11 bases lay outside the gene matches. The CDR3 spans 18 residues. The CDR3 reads CASSFQRESFWSYNEQFF. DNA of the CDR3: TGTGCCAGCAGTTTCCAGCGGGAGTCGTTTTGGTCCTACAATGAGCAGTTCTTC.